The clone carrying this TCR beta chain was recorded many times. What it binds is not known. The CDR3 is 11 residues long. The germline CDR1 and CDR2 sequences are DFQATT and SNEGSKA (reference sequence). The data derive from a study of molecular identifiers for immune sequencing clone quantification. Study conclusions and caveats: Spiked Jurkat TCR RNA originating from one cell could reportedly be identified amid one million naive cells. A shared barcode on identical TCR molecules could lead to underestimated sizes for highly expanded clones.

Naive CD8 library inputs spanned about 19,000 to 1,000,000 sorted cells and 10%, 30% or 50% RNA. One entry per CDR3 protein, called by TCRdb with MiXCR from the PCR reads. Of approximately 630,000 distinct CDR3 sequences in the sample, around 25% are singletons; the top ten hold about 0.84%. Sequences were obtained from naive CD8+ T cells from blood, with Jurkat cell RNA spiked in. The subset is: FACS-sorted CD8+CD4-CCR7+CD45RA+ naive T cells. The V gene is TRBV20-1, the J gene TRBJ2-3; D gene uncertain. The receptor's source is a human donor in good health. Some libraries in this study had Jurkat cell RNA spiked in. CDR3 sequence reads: CSRPSTDTQYF. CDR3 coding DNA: TGCAGCCGGCCTAGCACAGATACGCAGTATTTT.